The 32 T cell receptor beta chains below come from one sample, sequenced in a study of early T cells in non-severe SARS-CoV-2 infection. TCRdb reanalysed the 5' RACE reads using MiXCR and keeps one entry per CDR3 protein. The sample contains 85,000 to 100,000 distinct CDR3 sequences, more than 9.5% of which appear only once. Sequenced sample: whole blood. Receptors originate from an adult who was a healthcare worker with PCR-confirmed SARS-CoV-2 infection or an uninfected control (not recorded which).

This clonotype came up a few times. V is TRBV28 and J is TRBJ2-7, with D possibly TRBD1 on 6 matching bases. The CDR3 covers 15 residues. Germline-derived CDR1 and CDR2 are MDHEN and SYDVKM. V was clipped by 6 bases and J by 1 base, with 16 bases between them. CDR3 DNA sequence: TGTGCCAGCAGCTCCAGGGGACGGTTTTCCTACGAGCAGTACTTC. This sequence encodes CASSSRGRFSYEQYF. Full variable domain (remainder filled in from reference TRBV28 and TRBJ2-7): DVKVTQSSRYLVKRTGEKVFLECVQDMDHENMFWYRQDPGLGLRLIYFSYDVKMKEKGDIPEGYSVSREKKERFSLILESASTNQTSMYLCASSSRGRFSYEQYFGPGTRLTVT.

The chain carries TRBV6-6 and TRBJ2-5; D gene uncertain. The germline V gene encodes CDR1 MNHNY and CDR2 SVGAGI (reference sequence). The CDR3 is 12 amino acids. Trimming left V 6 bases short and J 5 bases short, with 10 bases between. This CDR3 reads CASSSTPETQYF. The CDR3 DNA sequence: TGTGCCAGCAGCTCAACCCCGGAGACCCAGTACTTC.

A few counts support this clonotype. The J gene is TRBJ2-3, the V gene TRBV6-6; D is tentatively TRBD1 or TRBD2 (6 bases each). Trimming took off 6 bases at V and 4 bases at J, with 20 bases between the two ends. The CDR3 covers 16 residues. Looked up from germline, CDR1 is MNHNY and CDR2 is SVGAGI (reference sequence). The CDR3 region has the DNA TGTGCCAGCAGCCCCCCAGTTGCGAGGGGGGCAGATACGCAGTATTTT. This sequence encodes CASSPPVARGADTQYF.

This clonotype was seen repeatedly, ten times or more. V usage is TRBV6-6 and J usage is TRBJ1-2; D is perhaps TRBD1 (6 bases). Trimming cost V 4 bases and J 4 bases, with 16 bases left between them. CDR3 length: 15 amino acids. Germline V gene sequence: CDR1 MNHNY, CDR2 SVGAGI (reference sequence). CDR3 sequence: CASSSPRGHLYGYTF. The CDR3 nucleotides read TGTGCCAGCAGTTCCCCCCGGGGACACCTCTATGGCTACACCTTC.

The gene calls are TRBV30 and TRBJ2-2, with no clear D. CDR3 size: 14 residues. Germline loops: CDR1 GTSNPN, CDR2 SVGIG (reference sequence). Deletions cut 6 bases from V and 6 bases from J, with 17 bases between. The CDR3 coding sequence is TGTGCCTGCTGGGGTGGGTTATCGTCCGGGGAGCTGTTTTTT. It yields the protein CACWGGLSSGELFF.

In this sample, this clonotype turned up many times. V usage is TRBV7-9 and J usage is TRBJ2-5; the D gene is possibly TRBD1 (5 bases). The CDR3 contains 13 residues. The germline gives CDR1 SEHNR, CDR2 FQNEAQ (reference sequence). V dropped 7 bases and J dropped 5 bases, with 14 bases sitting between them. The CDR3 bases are TGTGCCAGCAAAGAAAGGGGCATGGAGACCCAGTACTTC. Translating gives CASKERGMETQYF.

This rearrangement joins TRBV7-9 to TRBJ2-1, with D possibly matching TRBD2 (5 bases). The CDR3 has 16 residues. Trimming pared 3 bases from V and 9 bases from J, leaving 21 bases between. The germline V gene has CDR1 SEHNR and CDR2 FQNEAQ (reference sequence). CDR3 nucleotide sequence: TGTGCCAGCAGCTTTGATGGGGTAGCGCCTTTTAGTGAGCAGTTCTTC. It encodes CASSFDGVAPFSEQFF.

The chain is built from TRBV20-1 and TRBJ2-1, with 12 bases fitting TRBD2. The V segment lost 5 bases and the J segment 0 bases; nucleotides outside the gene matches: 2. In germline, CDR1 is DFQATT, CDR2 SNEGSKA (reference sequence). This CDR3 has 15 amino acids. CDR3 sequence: CSALTSGSSYNEQFF. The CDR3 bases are TGCAGTGCTTTGACTAGCGGGAGCTCCTACAATGAGCAGTTCTTC.

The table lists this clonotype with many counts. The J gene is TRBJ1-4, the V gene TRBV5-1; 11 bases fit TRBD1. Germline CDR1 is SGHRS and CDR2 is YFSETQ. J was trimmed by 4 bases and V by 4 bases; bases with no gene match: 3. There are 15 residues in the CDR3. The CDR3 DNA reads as TGCGCCAGCAGCCAAGGGACAGGGGGTAATGAAAAACTGTTTTTT. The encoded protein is CASSQGTGGNEKLFF.

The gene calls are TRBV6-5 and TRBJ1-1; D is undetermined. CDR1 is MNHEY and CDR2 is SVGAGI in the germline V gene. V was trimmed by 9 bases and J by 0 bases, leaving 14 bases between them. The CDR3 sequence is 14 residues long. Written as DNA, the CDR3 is TGTGCCAGTTGTCGGCAGTACATGAACACTGAAGCTTTCTTT. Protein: CASCRQYMNTEAFF.

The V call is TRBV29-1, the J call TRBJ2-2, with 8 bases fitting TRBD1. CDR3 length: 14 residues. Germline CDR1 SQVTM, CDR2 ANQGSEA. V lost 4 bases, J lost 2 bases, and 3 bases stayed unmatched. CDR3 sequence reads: CSVATGANTGELFF. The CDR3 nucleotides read TGCAGCGTTGCGACAGGGGCTAACACCGGGGAGCTGTTTTTT.

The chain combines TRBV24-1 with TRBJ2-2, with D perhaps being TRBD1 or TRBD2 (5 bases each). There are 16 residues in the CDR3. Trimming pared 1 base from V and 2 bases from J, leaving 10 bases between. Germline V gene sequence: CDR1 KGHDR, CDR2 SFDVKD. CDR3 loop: CATSDFWGTNTGELFF. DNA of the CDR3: TGTGCCACCAGTGATTTTTGGGGGACCAACACCGGGGAGCTGTTTTTT.

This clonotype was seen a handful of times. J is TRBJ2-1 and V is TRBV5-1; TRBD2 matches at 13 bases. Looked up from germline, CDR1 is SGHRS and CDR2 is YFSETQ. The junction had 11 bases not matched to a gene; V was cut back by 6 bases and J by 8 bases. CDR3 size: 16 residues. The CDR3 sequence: CASKTWTSGGTDEQFF. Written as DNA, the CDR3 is TGCGCCAGCAAAACCTGGACTAGCGGGGGCACCGATGAGCAGTTCTTC.

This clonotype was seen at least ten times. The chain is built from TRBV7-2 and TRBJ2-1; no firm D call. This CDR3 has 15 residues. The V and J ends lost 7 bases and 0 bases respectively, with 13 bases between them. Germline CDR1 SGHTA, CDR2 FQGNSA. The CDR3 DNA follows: TGTGCCAGCACTTATTACAGTAGCTCCTACAATGAGCAGTTCTTC. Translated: CASTYYSSSYNEQFF.

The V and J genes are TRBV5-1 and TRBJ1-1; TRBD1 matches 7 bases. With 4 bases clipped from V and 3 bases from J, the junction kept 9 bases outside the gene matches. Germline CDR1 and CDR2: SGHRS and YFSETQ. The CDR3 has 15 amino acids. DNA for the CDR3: TGCGCCAGCAGCCGCGGAGGGGGCGAGGACACTGAAGCTTTCTTT. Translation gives CASSRGGGEDTEAFF.

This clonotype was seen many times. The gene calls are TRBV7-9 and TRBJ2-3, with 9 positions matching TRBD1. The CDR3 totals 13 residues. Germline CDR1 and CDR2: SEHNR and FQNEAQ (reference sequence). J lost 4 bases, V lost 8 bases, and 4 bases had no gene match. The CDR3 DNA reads TGTGCCAGCCCGGGACAGGGCCCAGATACGCAGTATTTT. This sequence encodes CASPGQGPDTQYF.

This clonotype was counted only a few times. As DNA, the CDR3 is TGCGCCAGCAGGACGGCGGGAGGGGGTGGCATTCAGTACTTC. Its protein is CASRTAGGGGIQYF. The chain is built from TRBV10-2 and TRBJ2-4; 9 bases map to TRBD2. This CDR3 has 14 residues. Germline loops: CDR1 WSHSY, CDR2 SAAADI. V lost 6 bases and J lost 9; bases outside the gene matches: 9.

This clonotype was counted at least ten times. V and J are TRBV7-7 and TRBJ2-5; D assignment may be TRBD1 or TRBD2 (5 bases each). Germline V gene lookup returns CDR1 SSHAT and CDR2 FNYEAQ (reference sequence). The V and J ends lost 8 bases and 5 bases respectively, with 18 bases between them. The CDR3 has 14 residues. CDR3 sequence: CASLDGPGAETQYF. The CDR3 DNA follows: TGTGCCAGCCTGGACGGACCCGGGGCGGAGACCCAGTACTTC.

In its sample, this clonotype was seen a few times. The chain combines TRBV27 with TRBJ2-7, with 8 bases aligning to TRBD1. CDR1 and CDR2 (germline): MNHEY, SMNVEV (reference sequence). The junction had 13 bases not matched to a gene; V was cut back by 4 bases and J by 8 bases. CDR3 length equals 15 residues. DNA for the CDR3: TGTGCCAGCAGTTCCCCCGGGACAGGATCTACGAAGCAGTACTTC. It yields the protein CASSSPGTGSTKQYF.

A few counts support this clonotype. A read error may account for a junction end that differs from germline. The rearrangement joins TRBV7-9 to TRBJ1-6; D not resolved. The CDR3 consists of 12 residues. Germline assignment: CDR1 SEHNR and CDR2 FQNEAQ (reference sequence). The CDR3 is CASSLGGVPLHF. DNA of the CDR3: TGTGCCAGCAGCTTAGGGGGAGTACCCCTCCATTTT. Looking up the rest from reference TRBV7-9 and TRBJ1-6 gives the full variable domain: DTGVSQNPRHKITKRGQNVTFRCDPISEHNRLYWYRQTLGQGPEFLTYFQNEAQLEKSRLLSDRFSAERPKGSFSTLEIQRTEQGDSAMYLCASSLGGVPLHFGNGTRLTVT.

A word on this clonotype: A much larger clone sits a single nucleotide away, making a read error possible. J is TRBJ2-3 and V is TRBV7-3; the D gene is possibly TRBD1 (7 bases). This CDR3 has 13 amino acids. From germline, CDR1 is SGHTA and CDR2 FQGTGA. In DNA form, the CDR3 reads TGTGCCAGCAGCCAGGGGGGCGCAGATATGCAGTATTTT. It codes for CASSQGGADMQYF.

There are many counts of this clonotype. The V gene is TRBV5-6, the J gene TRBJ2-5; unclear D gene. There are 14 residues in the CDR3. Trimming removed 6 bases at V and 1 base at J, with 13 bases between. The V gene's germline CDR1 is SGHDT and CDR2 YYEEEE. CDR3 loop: CASTPGAAQETQYF. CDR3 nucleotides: TGTGCCAGCACCCCTGGCGCGGCCCAAGAGACCCAGTACTTC.

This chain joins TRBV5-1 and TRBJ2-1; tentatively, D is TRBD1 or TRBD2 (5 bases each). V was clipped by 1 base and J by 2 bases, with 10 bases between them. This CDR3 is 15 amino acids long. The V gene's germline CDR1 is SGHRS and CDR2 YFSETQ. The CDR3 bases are TGCGCCAGCAGCTTGTTGACGGGACCCTACAATGAGCAGTTCTTC. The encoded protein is CASSLLTGPYNEQFF.

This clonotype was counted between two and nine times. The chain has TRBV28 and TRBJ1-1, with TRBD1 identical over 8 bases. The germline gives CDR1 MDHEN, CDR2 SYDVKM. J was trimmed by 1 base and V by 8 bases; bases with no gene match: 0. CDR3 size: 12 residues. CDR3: CASGQGNTEAFF. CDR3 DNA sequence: TGTGCCAGCGGACAGGGGAACACTGAAGCTTTCTTT.

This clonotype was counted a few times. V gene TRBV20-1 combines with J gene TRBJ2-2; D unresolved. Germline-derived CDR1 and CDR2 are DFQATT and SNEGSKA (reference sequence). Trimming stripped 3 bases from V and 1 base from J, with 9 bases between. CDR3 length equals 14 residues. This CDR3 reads CSARRPENTGELFF. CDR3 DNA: TGCAGTGCTAGGAGGCCAGAGAACACCGGGGAGCTGTTTTTT.

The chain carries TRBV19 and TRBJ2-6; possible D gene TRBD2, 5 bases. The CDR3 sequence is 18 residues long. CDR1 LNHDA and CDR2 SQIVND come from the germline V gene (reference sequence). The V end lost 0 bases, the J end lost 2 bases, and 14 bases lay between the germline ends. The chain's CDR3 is CASSIEGRRRAGANVLTF. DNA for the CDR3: TGTGCCAGTAGTATAGAAGGACGGAGGCGTGCTGGGGCCAACGTCCTGACTTTC.

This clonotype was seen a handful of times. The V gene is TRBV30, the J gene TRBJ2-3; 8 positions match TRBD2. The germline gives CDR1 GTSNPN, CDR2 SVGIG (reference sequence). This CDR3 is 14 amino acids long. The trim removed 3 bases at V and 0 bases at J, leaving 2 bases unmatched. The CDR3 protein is CAWRTGGSTDTQYF. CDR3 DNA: TGTGCCTGGAGGACGGGGGGGAGCACAGATACGCAGTATTTT.

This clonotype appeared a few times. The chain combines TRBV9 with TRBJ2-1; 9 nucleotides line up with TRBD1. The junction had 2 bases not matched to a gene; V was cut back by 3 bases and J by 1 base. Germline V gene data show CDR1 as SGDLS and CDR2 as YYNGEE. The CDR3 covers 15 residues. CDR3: CASSEGQGSYNEQFF. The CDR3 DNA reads TGTGCCAGCAGCGAGGGACAGGGTTCCTACAATGAGCAGTTCTTC.

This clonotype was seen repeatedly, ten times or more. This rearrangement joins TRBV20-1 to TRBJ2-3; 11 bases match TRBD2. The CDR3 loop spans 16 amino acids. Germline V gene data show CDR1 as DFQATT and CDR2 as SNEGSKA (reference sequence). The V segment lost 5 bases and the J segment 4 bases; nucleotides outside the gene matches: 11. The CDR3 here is CSASGVAGGTSDTQYF. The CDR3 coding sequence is TGCAGTGCTTCAGGGGTAGCGGGGGGGACGTCAGATACGCAGTATTTT.

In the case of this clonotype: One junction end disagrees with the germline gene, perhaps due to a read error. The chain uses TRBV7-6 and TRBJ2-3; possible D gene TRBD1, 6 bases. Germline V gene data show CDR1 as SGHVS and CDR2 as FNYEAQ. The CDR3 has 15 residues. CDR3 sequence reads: CANSSGTLYTDTQYF. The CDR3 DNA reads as TGTGCCAACAGCTCCGGGACACTCTACACAGATACGCAGTATTTT.

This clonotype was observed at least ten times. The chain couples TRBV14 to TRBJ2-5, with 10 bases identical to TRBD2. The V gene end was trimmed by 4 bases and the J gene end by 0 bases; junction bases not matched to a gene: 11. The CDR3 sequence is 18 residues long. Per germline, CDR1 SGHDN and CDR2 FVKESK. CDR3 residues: CASSPKASGGQHQETQYF. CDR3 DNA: TGTGCCAGCAGCCCTAAGGCTAGCGGGGGCCAGCACCAAGAGACCCAGTACTTC. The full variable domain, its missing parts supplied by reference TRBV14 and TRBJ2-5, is EAGVTQFPSHSVIEKGQTVTLRCDPISGHDNLYWYRRVMGKEIKFLLHFVKESKQDESGMPNNRFLAERTGGTYSTLKVQPAELEDSGVYFCASSPKASGGQHQETQYFGPGTRLLVL.

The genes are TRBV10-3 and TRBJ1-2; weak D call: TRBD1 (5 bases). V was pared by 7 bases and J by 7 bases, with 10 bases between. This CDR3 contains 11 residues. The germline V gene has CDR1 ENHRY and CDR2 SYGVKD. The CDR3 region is CAINTGPGYTF. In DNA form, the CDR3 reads TGTGCCATCAACACAGGTCCTGGCTACACCTTC.